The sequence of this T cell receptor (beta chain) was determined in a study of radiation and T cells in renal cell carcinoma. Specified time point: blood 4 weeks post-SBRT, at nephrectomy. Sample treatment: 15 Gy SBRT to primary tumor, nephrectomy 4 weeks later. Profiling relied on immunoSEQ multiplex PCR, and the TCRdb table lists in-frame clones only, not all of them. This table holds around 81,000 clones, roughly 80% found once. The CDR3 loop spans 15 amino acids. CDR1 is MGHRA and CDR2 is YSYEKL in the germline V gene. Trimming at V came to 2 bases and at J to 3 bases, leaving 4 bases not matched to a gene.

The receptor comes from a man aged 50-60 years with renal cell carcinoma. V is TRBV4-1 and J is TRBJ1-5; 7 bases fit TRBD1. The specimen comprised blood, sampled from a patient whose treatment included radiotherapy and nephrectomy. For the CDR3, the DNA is TGCGCCAGCAGCCAACTAACAGGGGCCAATCAGCCCCAGCATTTT. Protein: CASSQLTGANQPQHF.